Sequencing of this T cell receptor beta chain was carried out in a study of blood T cell repertoires in COVID-19. Study-level information: Nucleic acid was either cDNA or gDNA, and it came from T cells, B-cell-depleted T cells, or PBMCs.

The data were produced by immunoSEQ multiplex PCR, yet TCRdb's version contains in-frame clones alone and is incomplete. The table has under 200,000 clones, 82% seen once. The V gene's germline CDR1 is SGHRS and CDR2 YFSETQ. The CDR3 loop spans 14 amino acids. Trimming stripped 0 bases from V and 4 bases from J, with 7 bases between. This sequence was found in a woman aged 60-70 years with COVID-19, enrolled during active disease. The sequencing input was peripheral blood. This chain links TRBV5-1 with TRBJ1-4; no clear D gene. CDR3 protein: CASSLEGVNEKLFF. The DNA of the CDR3 is TGCGCCAGCAGCTTGGAAGGAGTTAATGAAAAACTGTTTTTT.